This note documents a single TCR beta chain sequence. V dropped 2 bases and J dropped 2; count of bases not matched to a gene: 4. Per germline, CDR1 SGHRS and CDR2 YFSETQ. CDR3 size: 15 residues. This sample is drawn from a study of blood T cell repertoires in COVID-19. Study details: Both acute and convalescent COVID-19 samples were obtained from the United States, Italy and Spain. The analysed material was cDNA or gDNA that came from T cells, B-cell-depleted T cells, or PBMCs.

In the study's own analysis: Amplification with reference gene primers provided the estimates of nucleated cell counts. Data came from immunoSEQ multiplex PCR; TCRdb stores just in-frame clones and leaves some out. V and J calls and clone size are those listed in that table; D and trimming were worked out from the DNA. Among roughly 140,000 clones listed, around 90% were seen once. The chain couples TRBV5-1 to TRBJ2-5; 9 bases are shared with TRBD2. The sample was peripheral blood. The sequence derives from a woman older than 75 with acute or convalescent COVID-19. The CDR3 sequence: CASSFGLAHQETQYF. The CDR3 DNA reads as TGCGCCAGCAGCTTCGGACTAGCGCATCAAGAGACCCAGTACTTC.